This T cell receptor beta chain originates from a study of cytomegalovirus exposure and HLA in healthy donors. For this clone: The antigen is undetermined.

Study-level findings and limits: Altogether, some 170 TCR beta chains were recorded as cytomegalovirus-associated. The tendency of first-cohort TCR clusters to co-occur in the approximately 110 validation repertoires was identified by a subsequent analysis.

The junction had 7 bases not matched to a gene; V was cut back by 4 bases and J by 5 bases. Looked up from germline, CDR1 is SGHRS and CDR2 is YFSETQ. The CDR3 is 14 residues long. Clones were read by immunoSEQ multiplex PCR, and TCRdb kept only the in-frame ones, dropping some. The data show 220,000 or so clones, roughly 87% seen once. The donors were part of the validation cohort, which consisted of about 120 subjects and was separate from the first cohort of 666 subjects. This clonotype was obtained from a woman younger than 30 in good health and CMV-seropositive. The chain is built from TRBV5-1 and TRBJ1-1, with 8 nucleotides matching TRBD1. The sample consisted of PBMCs. The CDR3 loop reads CASSPVDRGTEAFF. CDR3 in DNA: TGCGCCAGCAGCCCGGTTGACAGGGGTACTGAAGCTTTCTTT.